This entry describes one TCR beta chain. The antigen is undetermined. This record comes from a study of post-analysis software for immune sequencing data. About the research overall: Courses of disease covered relapsing-remitting, secondary progressive and progressive-relapsing multiple sclerosis. General study points: By F measure, strong co-clustering occurred among samples prepared in the same batch. Compared with controls, patients showed significantly lower normalized Chao1 diversity. With TRBV5-6, TRBV5-1 and TRBV20-1 included, about five TRBV segments were more frequent in patients than in controls.

The CDR3 contains 16 residues. V lost 10 bases to trimming and J lost 0 bases; unmatched junction nucleotides: 13. CDR1 is KGHDR and CDR2 is SFDVKD in the germline V gene. TCR beta cDNA libraries included unique molecular identifiers. A population of about 1 to 11 million T cells gave rise to roughly 0.5 million cDNA molecules. A single record per CDR3 protein comes from TCRdb applying MiXCR to the PCR reads. The sample includes about 500,000 distinct CDR3 sequences, around 40% of them seen just once. The sample consisted of blood. The sequence was obtained from a girl between 5 and 17 years old with multiple sclerosis. The chain combines TRBV24-1 with TRBJ1-2, with TRBD1 matching over 7 bases. The CDR3 coding sequence is TGTGCCACTAGTCCCGGGACAGCTTACTCTAACTATGGCTACACCTTC. Protein product: CATSPGTAYSNYGYTF.